What follows describes a single TCR beta chain. Its specificity is not known. This CDR3 is built from 16 residues. Germline CDR1 SGHVS, CDR2 FNYEAQ. The data are from a study of monozygotic twins with inflammatory bowel disease. Whole-study findings and limits: Especially where disease activity was present, IBD patients had fewer clonotypes in common with others than healthy twins did.

Total RNA from whole blood was isolated with no T cell sorting. Researchers ran eight separate cDNA reactions for each sample. The template-switching step introduced UMIs that carried a 6-nucleotide sample barcode. TCRdb reprocessed the 5' RACE reads and stores each CDR3 protein as one record, lacking DNA. This sample's table reports some 130,000 distinct CDR3 sequences. The clonotype originates from a human donor with ulcerative colitis or Crohn's disease, or a healthy co-twin of an affected twin (not recorded which). Sequencing was done on a sample of blood. V usage is TRBV7-6 and J usage is TRBJ2-6; TCRdb selects TRBD1, and the lack of DNA leaves this call unchecked. This CDR3 reads CASSMDIFSGANVLTF.